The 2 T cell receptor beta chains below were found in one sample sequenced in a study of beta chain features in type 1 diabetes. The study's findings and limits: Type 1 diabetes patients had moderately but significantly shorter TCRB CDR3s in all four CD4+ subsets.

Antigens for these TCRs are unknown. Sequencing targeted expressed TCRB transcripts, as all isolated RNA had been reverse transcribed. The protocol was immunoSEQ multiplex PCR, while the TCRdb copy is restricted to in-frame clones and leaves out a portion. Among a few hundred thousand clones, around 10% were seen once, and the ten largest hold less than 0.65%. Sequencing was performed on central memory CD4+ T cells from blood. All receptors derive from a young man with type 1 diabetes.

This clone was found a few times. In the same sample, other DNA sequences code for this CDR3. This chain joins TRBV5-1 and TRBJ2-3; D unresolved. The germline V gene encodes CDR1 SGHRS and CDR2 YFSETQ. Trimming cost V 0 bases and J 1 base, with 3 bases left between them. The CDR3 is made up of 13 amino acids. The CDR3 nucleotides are TGCGCCAGCAGCTTGGAGGGCACAGATACGCAGTATTTT. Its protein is CASSLEGTDTQYF.

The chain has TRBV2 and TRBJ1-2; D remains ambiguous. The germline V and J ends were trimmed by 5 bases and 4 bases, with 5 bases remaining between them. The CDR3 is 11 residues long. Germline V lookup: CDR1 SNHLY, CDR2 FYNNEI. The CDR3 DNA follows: TGTGCCAGCAGTAGGATCTATGGCTACACCTTC. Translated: CASSRIYGYTF.